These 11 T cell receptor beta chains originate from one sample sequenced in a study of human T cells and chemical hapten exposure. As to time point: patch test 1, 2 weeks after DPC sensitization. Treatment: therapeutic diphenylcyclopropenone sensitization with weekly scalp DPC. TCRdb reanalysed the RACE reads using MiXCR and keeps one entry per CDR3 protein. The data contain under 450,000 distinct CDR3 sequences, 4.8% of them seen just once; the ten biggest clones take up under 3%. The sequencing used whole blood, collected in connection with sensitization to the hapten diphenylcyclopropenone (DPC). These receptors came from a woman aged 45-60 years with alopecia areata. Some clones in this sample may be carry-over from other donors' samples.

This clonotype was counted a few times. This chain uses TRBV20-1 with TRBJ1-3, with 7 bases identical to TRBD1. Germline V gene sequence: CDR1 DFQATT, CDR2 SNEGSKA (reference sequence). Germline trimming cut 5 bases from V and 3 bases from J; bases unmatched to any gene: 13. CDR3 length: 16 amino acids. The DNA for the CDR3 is TGCAGTGCTTACAAAGATACAGGGGTTGTTGGAAACACCATATATTTT. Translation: CSAYKDTGVVGNTIYF.

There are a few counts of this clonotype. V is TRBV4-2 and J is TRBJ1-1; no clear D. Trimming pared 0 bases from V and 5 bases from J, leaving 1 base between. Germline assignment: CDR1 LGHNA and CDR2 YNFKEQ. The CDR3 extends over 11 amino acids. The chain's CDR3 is CASSQETEAFF. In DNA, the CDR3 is TGTGCCAGCAGCCAAGAAACTGAAGCTTTCTTT.

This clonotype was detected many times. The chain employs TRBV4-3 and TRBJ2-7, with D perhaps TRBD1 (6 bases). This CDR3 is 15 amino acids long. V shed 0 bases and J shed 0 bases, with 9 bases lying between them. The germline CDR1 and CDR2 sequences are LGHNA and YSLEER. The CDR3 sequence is CASSQDRDTSYEQYF. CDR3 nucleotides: TGCGCCAGCAGCCAAGACCGGGACACCTCCTACGAGCAGTACTTC.

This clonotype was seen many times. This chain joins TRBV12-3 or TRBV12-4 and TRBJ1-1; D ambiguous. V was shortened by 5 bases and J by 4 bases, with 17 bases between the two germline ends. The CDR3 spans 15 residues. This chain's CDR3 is CASSPTRPEGTEAFF. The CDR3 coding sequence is TGTGCCAGCAGTCCGACCCGACCGGAGGGCACTGAAGCTTTCTTT.

The CDR3 reads CASSYLSTGTGANVLTF. CDR3 nucleotides: TGTGCCAGCAGTTACCTGTCGACAGGGACAGGGGCCAACGTCCTGACTTTC. The chain couples TRBV27 to TRBJ2-6; 7 bases align to TRBD1. Looked up from germline, CDR1 is MNHEY and CDR2 is SMNVEV (reference sequence). Unmatched junction bases numbered 10, after V lost 4 bases and J lost 4 bases. The CDR3 extends over 17 amino acids.

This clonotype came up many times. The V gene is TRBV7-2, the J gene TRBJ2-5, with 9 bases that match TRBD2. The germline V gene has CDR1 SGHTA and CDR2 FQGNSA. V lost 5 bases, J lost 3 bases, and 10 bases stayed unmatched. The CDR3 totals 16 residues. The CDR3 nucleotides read TGTGCCAGCAGCCCATATAGCGGGAGAGGCGAAGAGACCCAGTACTTC. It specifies CASSPYSGRGEETQYF.

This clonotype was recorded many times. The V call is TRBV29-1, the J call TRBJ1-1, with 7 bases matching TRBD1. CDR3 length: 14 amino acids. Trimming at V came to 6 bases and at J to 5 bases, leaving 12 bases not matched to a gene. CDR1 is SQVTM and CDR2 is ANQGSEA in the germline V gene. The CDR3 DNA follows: TGCAGCGTCCGACAGGGATCCTTGCAGACTGAAGCTTTCTTT. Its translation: CSVRQGSLQTEAFF.

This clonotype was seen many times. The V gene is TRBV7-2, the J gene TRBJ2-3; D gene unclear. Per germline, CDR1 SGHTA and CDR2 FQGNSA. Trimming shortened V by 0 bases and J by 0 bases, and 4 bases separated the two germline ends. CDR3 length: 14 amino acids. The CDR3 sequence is CASSLAESTDTQYF. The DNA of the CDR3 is TGTGCCAGCAGCTTAGCGGAGAGCACAGATACGCAGTATTTT.

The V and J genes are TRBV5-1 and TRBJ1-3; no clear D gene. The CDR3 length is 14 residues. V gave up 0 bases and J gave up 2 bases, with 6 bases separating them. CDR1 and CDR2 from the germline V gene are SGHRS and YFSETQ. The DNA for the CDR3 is TGCGCCAGCAGCTTGGACGGGCCTGGAAACACCATATATTTT. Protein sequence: CASSLDGPGNTIYF.

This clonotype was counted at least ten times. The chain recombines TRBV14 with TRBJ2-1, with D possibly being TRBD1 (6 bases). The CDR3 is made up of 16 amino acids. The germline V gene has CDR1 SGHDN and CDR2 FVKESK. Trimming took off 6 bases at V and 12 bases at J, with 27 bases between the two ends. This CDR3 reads CASSPTGSRSLKGQFF. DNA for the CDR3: TGTGCCAGCAGTCCTACAGGGAGTCGGTCTCTGAAGGGGCAGTTCTTC.

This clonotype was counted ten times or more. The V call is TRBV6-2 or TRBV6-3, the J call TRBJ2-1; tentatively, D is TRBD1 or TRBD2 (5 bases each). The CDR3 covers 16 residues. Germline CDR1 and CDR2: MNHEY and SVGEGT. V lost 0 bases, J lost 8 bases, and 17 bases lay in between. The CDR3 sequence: CASSYSMGPLAHEQFF. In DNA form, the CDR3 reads TGTGCCAGCAGTTACTCGATGGGACCCCTAGCCCATGAGCAGTTCTTC.